This T cell receptor beta chain originates from a study of cytomegalovirus exposure and HLA in healthy donors. Study-level information: Previous work identified roughly 120 million unique TCR beta sequences from around 200 million T cells.

Whole-study findings and limits: A later analysis found most CMV-associated TCR beta chains apparently HLA-restricted. Later analysis revealed greater clonal expansion in HLA-associated TCR beta chains than in equally common others.

Both 60 Vbeta primers and 13 Jbeta primers went into the PCR. Sequencing was performed with immunoSEQ multiplex PCR; in TCRdb, only in-frame clones are kept and a portion is missing. This table holds about 110,000 clones, 75% to 90% found once. As to this clone: As yet, its antigen is unknown.

The material sequenced was PBMCs. The TCR sequence derives from a man aged 25 to 40 in good health and CMV-seropositive.

The CDR3 sequence is CASIPHGEGNQPQHF. As DNA, the CDR3 is TGTGCCAGCATTCCCCACGGGGAAGGGAATCAGCCCCAGCATTTT. V is TRBV6-5 and J is TRBJ1-5; unclear D gene. Germline values: CDR1 MNHEY, CDR2 SVGAGI. This CDR3 spans 15 amino acids. Trimming shortened V by 7 bases and J by 4 bases, and 17 bases separated the two germline ends.